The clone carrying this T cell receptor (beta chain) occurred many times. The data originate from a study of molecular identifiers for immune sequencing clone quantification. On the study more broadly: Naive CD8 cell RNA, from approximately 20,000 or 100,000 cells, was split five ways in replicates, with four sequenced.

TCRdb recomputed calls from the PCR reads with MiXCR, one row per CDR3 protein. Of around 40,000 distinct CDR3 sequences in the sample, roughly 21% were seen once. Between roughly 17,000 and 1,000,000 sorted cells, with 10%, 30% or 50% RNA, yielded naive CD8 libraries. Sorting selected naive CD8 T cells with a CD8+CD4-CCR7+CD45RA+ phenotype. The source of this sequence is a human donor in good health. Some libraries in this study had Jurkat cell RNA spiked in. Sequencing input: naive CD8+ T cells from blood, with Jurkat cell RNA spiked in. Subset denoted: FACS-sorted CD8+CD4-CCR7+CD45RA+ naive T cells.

The CDR3 DNA is TGTGCCAGCAGAGACGGGACGGAGCCAGAGACCCAGTACTTC. Translation: CASRDGTEPETQYF. V is TRBV7-9 and J is TRBJ2-5; D is perhaps TRBD1 or TRBD2 (5 bases each). Trimming cost V 6 bases and J 4 bases, with 15 bases left between them. The CDR3 is 14 residues long. Germline-derived CDR1 and CDR2 are SEHNR and FQNEAQ (reference sequence). The entire variable domain, with the rest obtained from reference TRBV7-9 and TRBJ2-5, is as follows: DTGVSQNPRHKITKRGQNVTFRCDPISEHNRLYWYRQTLGQGPEFLTYFQNEAQLEKSRLLSDRFSAERPKGSFSTLEIQRTEQGDSAMYLCASRDGTEPETQYFGPGTRLLVL.